These 14 T cell receptor beta chains were all obtained from the same sample, sequenced in a study of CD8+ T cells in alopecia areata (dated by TCRdb to between 2017 and 2018). What the time point label conveys for this sample: around 4 weeks on oral tofacitinib. The treatment or condition label corresponds to: oral pan-JAK inhibitor, 5-10 mg twice daily. Libraries came from the immunoSEQ multiplex PCR assay. RNA was extracted from all samples and reverse transcribed into cDNA as template for TCR sequencing. The clones in this table, taken by TCRdb from immuneACCESS, are in-frame only. Not every clone is retained; where verified, under half of the shortfall comes from an unresolved V gene, and the cause of the rest is unknown. This sample comprises about 210,000 clones, roughly 64% of them detected only once. Around 3.9% of the sample lies in the top ten. Sequenced here: CD4+ T cells sorted from blood, sampled at week 4, from a patient treated with tofacitinib. These receptors were obtained from a human donor with alopecia areata.

Points on this clone: This sample includes further DNA sequences coding for the same CDR3. The chain links TRBV30 to TRBJ2-6; weak D call: TRBD1 (6 bases). With 0 bases removed from V and 4 bases from J, the gap between germline ends came to 10 bases. The CDR3 extends over 15 amino acids. Germline values: CDR1 GTSNPN, CDR2 SVGIG (reference sequence). The CDR3 reads CAWSVRGSGANVLTF. CDR3 coding DNA: TGTGCCTGGAGTGTAAGGGGGAGCGGGGCCAACGTCCTGACTTTC. The variable domain in full, with the rest retrieved from reference TRBV30 and TRBJ2-6, is SQTIHQWPATLVQPVGSPLSLECTVEGTSNPNLYWYRQAAGRGLQLLFYSVGIGQISSEVPQNLSASRPQDRQFILSSKKLLLSDSGFYLCAWSVRGSGANVLTFGAGSRLTVL.

V and J are TRBV9 and TRBJ1-2, with D possibly being TRBD1 (5 bases). The V gene's germline CDR1 is SGDLS and CDR2 YYNGEE. V was trimmed by 4 bases and J by 8 bases, leaving 15 bases between them. There are 13 residues in the CDR3. CDR3 region: CASSSDPWGGYTF. CDR3 coding DNA: TGTGCCAGCAGCTCCGACCCGTGGGGGGGCTACACCTTC.

The rearrangement joins TRBV29-1 to TRBJ1-3; no clear D. The CDR3 runs to 12 residues. The ends were cut back, 5 bases at V and 3 bases at J, with 8 bases in the middle. The germline V gene has CDR1 SQVTM and CDR2 ANQGSEA. The chain's CDR3 is CSVSLDGNTIYF. DNA of the CDR3: TGCAGCGTTTCCTTGGATGGAAACACCATATATTTT.

The chain combines TRBV15 with TRBJ2-1; no firm D call. CDR1 and CDR2 (germline): LNHNV, YYDKDF (reference sequence). V gave up 0 bases and J gave up 2 bases, with 14 bases separating them. This CDR3 spans 17 amino acids. The CDR3 sequence: CATSRDLGFGTYNEQFF. The CDR3 DNA is TGTGCCACCAGCAGAGATCTGGGGTTTGGAACCTACAATGAGCAGTTCTTC.

This chain links TRBV12-5 with TRBJ2-5; the match to TRBD1 covers 11 bases. Germline values: CDR1 LGHNT, CDR2 FRNRAP. The CDR3 spans 13 residues. V trimming: 6 bases; J trimming: 6 bases; junction bases outside the gene matches: 3. The CDR3 nucleotides read TGTGCTAGTGGAACGGACAGGGGGCAGACCCAGTACTTC. This sequence encodes CASGTDRGQTQYF. Combining the CDR3 with reference TRBV12-5 and TRBJ2-5 gives the whole variable domain DARVTQTPRHKVTEMGQEVTMRCQPILGHNTVFWYRQTMMQGLELLAYFRNRAPLDDSGMPKDRFSAEMPDATLATLKIQPSEPRDSAVYFCASGTDRGQTQYFGPGTRLLVL.

V usage is TRBV7-2 and J usage is TRBJ2-1; tentative D call: TRBD1 (7 bases). This CDR3 region has 15 residues. Germline values: CDR1 SGHTA, CDR2 FQGNSA. V gave up 0 bases and J gave up 7 bases, with 13 bases separating them. CDR3 DNA sequence: TGTGCCAGCAGCTTAGCTTTGACAGGGAGGAATGAGCAGTTCTTC. Translation gives CASSLALTGRNEQFF.

The chain joins TRBV27 to TRBJ1-6; D remains ambiguous. The V and J ends lost 4 bases and 6 bases respectively, with 7 bases between them. Germline V lookup: CDR1 MNHEY, CDR2 SMNVEV (reference sequence). The CDR3 has 13 residues. CDR3: CASSSITNSPLHF. The CDR3 region has the DNA TGTGCCAGCAGTTCTATCACTAATTCACCCCTCCACTTT.

This chain joins TRBV15 and TRBJ2-3; TRBD2 agrees at 10 bases. The CDR3 consists of 16 residues. Unmatched junction bases numbered 2, after V lost 1 base and J lost 1 base. Germline CDR1 is LNHNV and CDR2 is YYDKDF (reference sequence). CDR3 loop: CATSRGSGGRTDTQYF. Here the CDR3 DNA reads TGTGCCACCAGCAGAGGTAGCGGGGGGCGCACAGATACGCAGTATTTT.

This chain links TRBV29-1 with TRBJ1-2, with D unclear. This CDR3 comprises 12 residues. Trimming removed 3 bases from V and 0 bases from J, with 5 bases in between. Looked up from germline, CDR1 is SQVTM and CDR2 is ANQGSEA. CDR3 residues: CSVDSTNYGYTF. The CDR3 nucleotides are TGCAGCGTTGACAGCACTAACTATGGCTACACCTTC.

There are a few counts of this clone. The rearrangement links TRBV29-1 to TRBJ1-2; D is unresolved. CDR1 is SQVTM and CDR2 is ANQGSEA in the germline V gene. V was pared by 5 bases and J by 2 bases, with 6 bases between. The CDR3 length is 11 residues. The CDR3 spells CSVLQNYGYTF. The CDR3 bases are TGCAGCGTTTTACAGAACTATGGCTACACCTTC.

This clone showed up just a few times. Its ends do not fully match the called genes, so a read error is possible. The V and J genes are TRBV7-7 and TRBJ2-2; maybe TRBD1 (5 bases). Germline assignment: CDR1 SSHAT and CDR2 FNYEAQ (reference sequence). The CDR3 is 14 residues long. The chain's CDR3 is CASSYGSGTGELFF. The CDR3 DNA reads TGTGCTAGCAGCTACGGGTCAGGGACCGGGGAGCTGTTTTTT.

This chain's CDR3 is CASSLRNSPLHF. The CDR3 DNA sequence: TGTGCCAGCAGCTTGCGGAATTCACCCCTCCACTTT. The chain couples TRBV5-4 to TRBJ1-6; D gene ambiguous. CDR3 size: 12 residues. The V end lost 1 base, the J end lost 7 bases, and 3 bases lay between the germline ends. Per the germline V gene, CDR1 is SGHNT and CDR2 is YYREEE (reference sequence).

The rearrangement links TRBV10-1 to TRBJ2-1; D remains unclear. The CDR3 has 14 amino acids. Germline V CDR1 and CDR2: WNHNN, SYGVQD (reference sequence). V gave up 4 bases and J gave up 0 bases, with 7 bases separating them. CDR3 DNA sequence: TGCGCCAGCAGTGCTCCAAGCTCCTACAATGAGCAGTTCTTC. This sequence encodes CASSAPSSYNEQFF.

V usage is TRBV4-1 and J usage is TRBJ2-3, with 8 bases that match TRBD2. Germline V gene lookup returns CDR1 MGHRA and CDR2 YSYEKL. This CDR3 has 15 residues. V gave up 3 bases and J gave up 2 bases; unmatched junction bases: 4. CDR3 protein: CASSHSGAATDTQYF. As DNA, the CDR3 is TGCGCCAGCAGCCATAGCGGGGCCGCCACAGATACGCAGTATTTT.